This TCR beta chain derives from a study of human T cells and chemical hapten exposure. Study-wide background: Small volume differences among pooled libraries mainly caused per-sample TCR yield variation.

There are 16 residues in the CDR3. V lost 0 bases and J lost 3, with 15 bases in between. Germline V gene lookup returns CDR1 MGHRA and CDR2 YSYEKL. Noted time point: patch test 1, 2 weeks after DPC sensitization. Sample treatment: therapeutic diphenylcyclopropenone sensitization with weekly scalp DPC. TCRdb re-called the RACE reads with MiXCR, one entry per CDR3 protein. The data show fewer than 500,000 distinct CDR3 sequences, 4.8% seen once. The sample consisted of whole blood, taken in connection with sensitization to the hapten diphenylcyclopropenone (DPC). The source is a woman aged 45-59 years with alopecia areata. Some clones in this sample may be carry-over from other donors' samples. The gene calls are TRBV4-1 and TRBJ2-7; D is possibly TRBD2 (6 bases). The CDR3 coding sequence is TGCGCCAGCAGCCAAGAACCCGGAGGGACCCTCTACGAGCAGTACTTC. It specifies CASSQEPGGTLYEQYF.